This TCR beta chain derives from a study of cytomegalovirus exposure and HLA in healthy donors. Primers included in the PCR were 60 Vbeta and 13 Jbeta primers. The method was immunoSEQ multiplex PCR; TCRdb's version includes in-frame clones alone and lacks a portion of them. The sample lists 210,000 or so clones, about 88% seen once, with roughly 0.26% in the top ten. CDR3 size: 15 residues. Trimming removed 5 bases at V and 1 base at J, with 14 bases between. Germline values: CDR1 SEHNR, CDR2 FQNEAQ (reference sequence). This chain joins TRBV7-9 and TRBJ2-5, with D perhaps matching TRBD2 (7 bases). The receptor's source is a girl aged 2-10 years in good health and CMV-seronegative. Sample: PBMCs. DNA for the CDR3: TGTGCCAGCAGCGCCCGGGGGGCGGTCCAAGAGACCCAGTACTTC. Encoded protein: CASSARGAVQETQYF.